One sample yielded the 16 T cell receptor beta chains listed below, sequenced in a study of blood T cell repertoires in COVID-19. The method was immunoSEQ multiplex PCR; TCRdb's version includes in-frame clones alone and lacks a portion of them. In the table there are around 170,000 clones, around two thirds of which are singletons. Sequences were obtained from peripheral blood. The source is a woman older than 75 with acute or convalescent COVID-19.

This chain connects TRBV5-4 to TRBJ1-2; a possible D gene is TRBD1 (6 bases). V lost 5 bases to trimming and J lost 0 bases, with 17 bases between them. The CDR3 is made up of 16 amino acids. Germline V lookup: CDR1 SGHNT, CDR2 YYREEE (reference sequence). This CDR3 is CASRGGGARANYGYTF. The CDR3 DNA is TGTGCCAGCAGAGGGGGAGGGGCACGAGCTAACTATGGCTACACCTTC.

This chain connects TRBV20-1 to TRBJ1-6; D is perhaps TRBD1 (6 bases). The CDR3 runs 15 residues. Germline V gene sequence: CDR1 DFQATT, CDR2 SNEGSKA (reference sequence). The V and J ends lost 3 bases and 5 bases respectively, with 14 bases between them. CDR3: CSASFQQGDNSPLHF. The CDR3 DNA reads as TGCAGTGCTAGTTTTCAACAGGGTGATAATTCACCCCTCCACTTT.

This chain connects TRBV10-3 to TRBJ2-5; 9 bases align to TRBD2. Germline trimming cut 5 bases from V and 4 bases from J; bases unmatched to any gene: 11. The CDR3 runs 16 residues. Per germline, CDR1 ENHRY and CDR2 SYGVKD. In nucleotides, the CDR3 is TGTGCCATCAGTCCCTCGCTAGCGGGGTCCCTAGAGACCCAGTACTTC. Encoded protein: CAISPSLAGSLETQYF.

The chain combines TRBV29-1 with TRBJ1-5; D is possibly TRBD1 (5 bases). CDR1 is SQVTM, CDR2 ANQGSEA, per germline. This CDR3 region has 13 residues. Deletions cut 4 bases from V and 4 bases from J, with 11 bases between. The chain's CDR3 is CSVGTNVNQPQHF. Here the CDR3 DNA reads TGCAGCGTTGGGACAAACGTTAATCAGCCCCAGCATTTT.

The chain uses TRBV7-9 and TRBJ2-7; 12 nucleotides match TRBD2. CDR1 is SEHNR, CDR2 FQNEAQ, per germline (reference sequence). Trimming cost V 5 bases and J 5 bases; bases outside gene matches: 16. The CDR3 sequence is 18 residues long. The CDR3 reads CASSIILIPTSGRHEQYF. In DNA, the CDR3 is TGTGCCAGCAGCATTATCTTGATCCCGACTAGCGGGAGACACGAGCAGTACTTC.

The genes are TRBV7-6 and TRBJ1-5; 11 bases agree with TRBD1. V was pared by 5 bases and J by 6 bases, with 6 bases of the junction left unmatched. This CDR3 comprises 15 residues. Germline V gene sequence: CDR1 SGHVS, CDR2 FNYEAQ. The CDR3: CASSPGQGGGQPQHF. The CDR3 coding sequence is TGTGCCAGCAGCCCGGGACAGGGGGGCGGTCAGCCCCAGCATTTT.

The rearrangement uses TRBV18 and TRBJ2-5; D is uncertain. The V end was cut by 2 bases, the J end by 5 bases, with 6 bases between. The CDR3 runs 12 residues. Germline V gives CDR1 KGHSH, CDR2 LQKENI. CDR3 sequence (DNA): TGTGCCAGCTCACCATCGGAGGAGACCCAGTACTTC. This sequence encodes CASSPSEETQYF.

This chain connects TRBV11-2 to TRBJ2-5; 9 bases line up with TRBD1. Losses at the gene ends were 5 bases for V and 3 bases for J; bases not matched to a gene: 16. The CDR3 length is 18 residues. Germline assignment: CDR1 SGHAT and CDR2 FQNNGV. The DNA of the CDR3 is TGTGCCAGCAGCCCGGGACAGGGATTCCCAGCTCATGAAGAGACCCAGTACTTC. This encodes CASSPGQGFPAHEETQYF.

The chain links TRBV9 to TRBJ2-6, with 8 bases that match TRBD2. The CDR3 contains 17 residues. CDR1 and CDR2 from the germline V gene are SGDLS and YYNGEE. The V and J ends lost 4 bases and 2 bases, in that order; junction bases with no gene match: 8. CDR3 amino acids: CASSSRSGNAGANVLTF. In DNA form, the CDR3 reads TGTGCCAGCAGCTCACGTAGCGGGAATGCTGGGGCCAACGTCCTGACTTTC.

The chain combines TRBV18 with TRBJ1-4; D might be TRBD1 (5 bases). Germline V gene sequence: CDR1 KGHSH, CDR2 LQKENI. The CDR3 contains 15 residues. Trimming removed 3 bases from V and 8 bases from J, with 16 bases in between. CDR3 DNA sequence: TGTGCCAGCTCACCGAACGGGGGTAAGGGAGAAAAACTGTTTTTT. Protein product: CASSPNGGKGEKLFF.

This chain joins TRBV27 and TRBJ1-2; 7 bases align to TRBD1. The germline gives CDR1 MNHEY, CDR2 SMNVEV (reference sequence). Trimming removed 5 bases from V and 7 bases from J; junction bases left unmatched: 7. The CDR3 spans 13 residues. The CDR3, as DNA: TGTGCCAGCAGTCGAATAGGGACAGTTGGCTACACCTTC. This encodes CASSRIGTVGYTF.

This clone was seen a handful of times. The chain uses TRBV28 and TRBJ2-1; 9 positions match TRBD2. In germline, CDR1 is MDHEN, CDR2 SYDVKM. The CDR3 is made up of 15 amino acids. After removal of 3 bases from V and 5 bases from J, the junction contained 5 bases not matched to a gene. CDR3 in amino acids: CASSFGLAGNNEQFF. The CDR3 DNA reads as TGTGCCAGCAGTTTTGGTCTAGCGGGAAACAATGAGCAGTTCTTC.

The chain recombines TRBV7-2 with TRBJ2-7; 7 bases match TRBD2. CDR1 is SGHTA and CDR2 is FQGNSA in the germline V gene. V shed 1 base, J shed 4 bases, and the junction held 10 bases outside the gene matches. The CDR3 is 16 residues long. The CDR3: CASSLVSSGGSYEQYF. The DNA for the CDR3 is TGTGCCAGCAGCTTAGTCTCTTCGGGGGGTTCTTACGAGCAGTACTTC.

This chain joins TRBV7-9 and TRBJ2-2; D unresolved. CDR1 and CDR2 from the germline V gene are SEHNR and FQNEAQ (reference sequence). This CDR3 contains 14 residues. V lost 6 bases, J lost 1 base, and 9 bases lay in between. Here the CDR3 reads CASSPQLNTGELFF. The CDR3 region has the DNA TGTGCCAGCAGTCCACAGCTGAACACCGGGGAGCTGTTTTTT.

This clone was observed once. This chain joins TRBV6-2 or TRBV6-3 and TRBJ2-7, with 9 bases that match TRBD1. The ends lost 0 bases at V and 7 bases at J; junction bases unmatched: 4. The CDR3 sequence is 14 residues long. Germline CDR1 reads MNHEY; CDR2 reads SVGEGT. The CDR3: CASSYSGQGREQYF. CDR3 nucleotide sequence: TGTGCCAGCAGTTACTCGGGACAGGGCCGGGAGCAGTACTTC.

V usage is TRBV4-2 and J usage is TRBJ2-2; D gene unclear. This CDR3 has 15 residues. V dropped 0 bases and J dropped 1 base, with 6 bases sitting between them. Germline V gene lookup returns CDR1 LGHNA and CDR2 YNFKEQ. The CDR3, as DNA: TGTGCCAGCAGCCAAGATCCAGAGAACACCGGGGAGCTGTTTTTT. Translation: CASSQDPENTGELFF.